A single T cell receptor (beta chain) is shown here with its context. Which antigen it targets is not known. No clone much larger than this one lies a single base away; base qualities are absent. This sample is drawn from a study of blood T cell repertoires in COVID-19 (dated by TCRdb to 2019 to 2021). For context, the study as a whole: Collaborator samples came from the United States, Italy and Spain and covered acute and convalescent phases of COVID-19. Deeply sampled blood TCRbeta repertoires from subjects exposed to, actively infected with, or recovered from COVID-19 were included in the dataset. Where available, HLA class I and class II types were taken from metadata supplied by the sample provider and were not determined by assay-based typing. A de-identified subject ID, COVID-19 status, age in years and sex were almost always included in the sample metadata. The repertoires were released in a freely available public database meant as a resource for research on the immune response to SARS-CoV-2. The prospective study material was composed of cDNA or gDNA derived from T cells, B-cell-depleted T cells, or PBMCs. The samples were drawn from the first 160 participants of the ongoing ImmuneRACE study and from about 1,200 subjects provided by 6 global collaborators. What the authors observed across the whole study: The amount of clinical and demographic metadata varied by source and participant and was provided uncurated.

Collaborating institutions collected whole blood in K2EDTA tubes following their own protocols. Collaborator samples were shipped for TCRbeta analysis as frozen whole blood, isolated PBMCs, or DNA extracted from either sample type. A distance of 14 bases separates the germline ends of V and J, which lose 1 base and 2 bases respectively. The CDR3 goes from the cysteine to the phenylalanine over 16 residues. CDR3 DNA is the only sequence kept; it has 48 bases, read in frame from the first base. CDR1 LGHDT and CDR2 YNNKEL were looked up in the germline V gene (reference sequence). TCRbeta CDR3 regions were amplified from genomic DNA using the immunoSEQ Assay, a bias-controlled multiplex PCR. From the authors' description of their analysis: The number of nucleated cells in each sample was estimated from the amplification of reference gene primers within the assay. Sequence reads were collapsed and filtered to measure the absolute abundance of every unique TCRbeta CDR3 rearrangement. For each sample, productive Simpson clonality was calculated as the square root of Simpson's diversity index across productive rearrangements. In TCRdb, the immuneACCESS table is reduced to in-frame sequences with V and J assigned. These tables do not hold every clone; where another copy was compared, an unresolved V gene accounts for under half, and the others remain unexplained. V and J calls plus clone size are reproduced from that table; the DNA served to infer D and trimming. The sample data list about 190,000 clones, and about 88% of these were observed just once. About 1% of the sample is held by the ten biggest clonotypes.

Material: peripheral blood. The sequence is built from TRBV3-1 (or the pseudogene TRBV3-2) and TRBJ2-5, with the identity of the D gene unclear. This clonotype was obtained from a man aged 30 to 39 with acute or convalescent COVID-19. In nucleotides, the sequence is TGTGCCAGCAGCCAAGGGTGGGCAGCAAAACAAGAGACCCAGTACTTC. Protein translation: CASSQGWAAKQETQYF.